This T cell receptor (beta chain) was profiled in a study of T-cell reconstitution after alpha-beta-depleted transplantation in children (dated by TCRdb to 2016 to 2017). Looking at the study overall: The study quantitatively tracked T-cell immune reconstitution after TCRalphabeta/CD19-depleted allogeneic hematopoietic cell transplantation in children using TCR repertoire profiling.

The receptor library was made with PCR. For sequencing, an Illumina HiSeq 2500 was employed. To normalize quantification of the TCRbeta repertoire, the TCR libraries were built with molecular barcoding that relied on unique molecular identifiers. TCRdb trimmed the raw reads at Q25, called clones with MiXCR and kept productive beta chains. Each CDR3 protein gets just one entry, which takes the most common genes and DNA from the rows behind it. Within this sample are over 200,000 distinct CDR3 sequences, with about 9.2% of them counted one time only. The top ten clonotypes cover approximately 5.9% of the sample. V and J lose 7 bases and 0 bases, and a span of 10 bases separates them. The CDR3 spans 13 residues, from the cysteine through the phenylalanine. The retained sequence is limited to the CDR3, 39 bases, with the frame set at the first base. Reading the germline V gene gives CDR1 ENHRY and CDR2 SYGVKD.

Concerning this clonotype: What antigen it recognizes has not been identified. It has no much larger one-base neighbor in the sample; base qualities were not kept.

The rearrangement joined TRBV10-3 to TRBJ2-7; perhaps TRBD1 is the D gene, with 5 bases matching. This TCR was sampled from a human donor who donated a stem cell graft to a child with acute lymphoblastic leukemia. The source was PBMCs from the stem cell graft donor, collected from the stem cell graft. The DNA sequence is TGTGCCATCACCGTAGGGGACTCCTACGAGCAGTACTTC. This translates into CAITVGDSYEQYF.